Shown below are 2 T cell receptor beta chains from a single sample sequenced in a study of circulating CD8 cells and anti-PD-1 response in melanoma. From live CD3+CD8+TCRalphabeta+ cells, four PD-1 and/or TIGIT subsets were sorted. TCR libraries were prepared from roughly 15 ng of total RNA with the QIAseq Immune Repertoire TCR panel. TCRdb passed the reads through MiXCR, listing each CDR3 protein once. Of some 750 distinct CDR3 sequences listed, about 7.1% are singletons. The input for sequencing was CD8+ T cells from PBMCs, taken at baseline or after one month of anti-PD-1 therapy (not recorded which). The receptors stem from a human donor with melanoma.

In its sample, this clonotype is large. The rearrangement uses TRBV2 and TRBJ2-3, with D unclear. The CDR3 contains 16 residues. Trimming took off 3 bases at V and 2 bases at J, with 15 bases between the two ends. CDR1 is SNHLY, CDR2 FYNNEI, per germline. The CDR3 DNA is TGTGCCAGCAGTGACCGGGCCGGCTCTCTCACAGATACGCAGTATTTT. Its protein product is CASSDRAGSLTDTQYF.

This clonotype is labeled medium-sized. J is TRBJ2-2 and V is TRBV29-1; D is uncertain. This CDR3 is built from 13 residues. CDR1 and CDR2 from the germline V gene are SQVTM and ANQGSEA. Trimming shortened V by 4 bases and J by 1 base, and 7 bases separated the two germline ends. The CDR3 here is CSVGSGNTGELFF. CDR3 DNA: TGCAGCGTTGGTTCTGGGAACACCGGGGAGCTGTTTTTT.